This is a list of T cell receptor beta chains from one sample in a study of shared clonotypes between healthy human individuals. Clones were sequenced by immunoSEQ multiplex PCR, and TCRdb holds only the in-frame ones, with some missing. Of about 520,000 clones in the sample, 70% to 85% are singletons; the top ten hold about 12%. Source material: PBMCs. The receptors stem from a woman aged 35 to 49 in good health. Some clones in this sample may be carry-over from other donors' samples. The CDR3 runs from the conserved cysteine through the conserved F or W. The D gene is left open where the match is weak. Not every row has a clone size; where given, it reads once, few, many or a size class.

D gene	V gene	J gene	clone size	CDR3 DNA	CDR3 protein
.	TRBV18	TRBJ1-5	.	TGTGCCAGCTCACGTGAAGGAGATCAGCCCCAGCATTTT	CASSREGDQPQHF
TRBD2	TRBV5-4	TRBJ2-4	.	TGTGCCAGCAGCTCTAGTAGCGGGAGCGCCAAAAACATTCAGTACTTC	CASSSSSGSAKNIQYF
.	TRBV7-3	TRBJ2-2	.	TGTGCCAGCAGCCTCCCCTCCGGGGAGCTGTTTTTT	CASSLPSGELFF
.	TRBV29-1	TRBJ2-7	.	TGCAGCGCCAAAGGGGGGACTAACTCCTACGAGCAGTACTTC	CSAKGGTNSYEQYF
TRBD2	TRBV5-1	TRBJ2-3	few	TGCGCCAGCAGCTTCTCTGCGGGAGTTAGGACAGATACGCAGTATTTT	CASSFSAGVRTDTQYF
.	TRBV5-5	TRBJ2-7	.	TGTGCCAGCAGTCTTAGACAGAGCGGCTACGAGCAGTACTTC	CASSLRQSGYEQYF
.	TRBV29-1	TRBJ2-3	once	TGCAGCGTTGCGGCTCCTCCAACGGATACGCAGTATTTT	CSVAAPPTDTQYF
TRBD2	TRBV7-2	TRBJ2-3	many	TGTGCCAGCAGCTTTTGGGGGGGTTCTCCAGATACGCAGTATTTT	CASSFWGGSPDTQYF
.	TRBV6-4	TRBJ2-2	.	TGTGCCAGCAGTGACAGGATGTCCGGGGAGCTGTTTTTT	CASSDRMSGELFF
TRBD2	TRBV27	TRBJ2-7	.	TGTGCCACCGAGGGACTAGCCCTCTACGAGCAGTACTTC	CATEGLALYEQYF
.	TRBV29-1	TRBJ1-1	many	TGCAGCGTTGAGAGGGGCAGCTCGAACACTGAAGCTTTCTTT	CSVERGSSNTEAFF
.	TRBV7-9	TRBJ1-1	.	TGTGCCAGCAGCCCCGTGTTGGCAGGCACTGAAGCTTTCTTT	CASSPVLAGTEAFF
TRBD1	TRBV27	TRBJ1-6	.	TGTGCCAGCAGTTTAACGCCCAGGGGGACGTATTCACCCCTCCACTTT	CASSLTPRGTYSPLHF
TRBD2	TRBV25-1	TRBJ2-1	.	TGTGCCAGCAGGCCGGCGCTAGCGGGAGTTGAGCAGTTCTTC	CASRPALAGVEQFF
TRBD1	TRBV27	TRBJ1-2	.	TGTGCCAGCAGTCGGGACAGGGACTATGGCTACACCTTC	CASSRDRDYGYTF
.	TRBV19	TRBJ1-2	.	TGTGCCAGTAGTATAGACGGGGGGAATGGCTACACCTTC	CASSIDGGNGYTF
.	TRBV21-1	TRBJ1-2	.	TGTGCCAGCAAGCGGACAGGGATCTATGGCTACACCTTC	CASKRTGIYGYTF
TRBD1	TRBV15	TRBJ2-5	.	TGTGCCACCAGCAGAGATATCCAGGGGGCCCGTGAGACCCAGTACTTC	CATSRDIQGARETQYF
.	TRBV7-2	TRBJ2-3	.	TGTGCCAGCAGCTTAGCGGGCCCCCGGAATACGCAGTATTTT	CASSLAGPRNTQYF
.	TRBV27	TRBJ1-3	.	TGTGCCAGCAGTTCCGACCCCGACACCTCTGGAAACACCATATATTTT	CASSSDPDTSGNTIYF
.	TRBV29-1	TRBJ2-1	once	TGCAGCGTTAACGGGGACATTAACAATGAGCAGTTCTTC	CSVNGDINNEQFF
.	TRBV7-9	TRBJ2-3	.	TGTGCCAGCAGTAACTACGACACAGATACGCAGTATTTT	CASSNYDTDTQYF
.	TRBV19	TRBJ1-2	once	TGTGCCAGCCGGGACGACTATGGCTACACCTTC	CASRDDYGYTF
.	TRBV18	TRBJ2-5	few	TGTGCCAGCTCACCTGCGGGGGCGCGGGAGACCCAGTACTTC	CASSPAGARETQYF
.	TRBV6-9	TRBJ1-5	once	TGTGCCAGCAGTCCACAGTGGGGGGGGAGTCAGCCCCAGCATTTT	CASSPQWGGSQPQHF
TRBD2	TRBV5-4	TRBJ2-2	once	TGTGCCAGCAGCCCGATAGCGGGAGCGAACACCGGGGAGCTGTTTTTT	CASSPIAGANTGELFF
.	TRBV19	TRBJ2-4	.	TGTGCCAGTAGTACCCGAGGAGCGGTGGCCAAAAACATTCAGTACTTC	CASSTRGAVAKNIQYF